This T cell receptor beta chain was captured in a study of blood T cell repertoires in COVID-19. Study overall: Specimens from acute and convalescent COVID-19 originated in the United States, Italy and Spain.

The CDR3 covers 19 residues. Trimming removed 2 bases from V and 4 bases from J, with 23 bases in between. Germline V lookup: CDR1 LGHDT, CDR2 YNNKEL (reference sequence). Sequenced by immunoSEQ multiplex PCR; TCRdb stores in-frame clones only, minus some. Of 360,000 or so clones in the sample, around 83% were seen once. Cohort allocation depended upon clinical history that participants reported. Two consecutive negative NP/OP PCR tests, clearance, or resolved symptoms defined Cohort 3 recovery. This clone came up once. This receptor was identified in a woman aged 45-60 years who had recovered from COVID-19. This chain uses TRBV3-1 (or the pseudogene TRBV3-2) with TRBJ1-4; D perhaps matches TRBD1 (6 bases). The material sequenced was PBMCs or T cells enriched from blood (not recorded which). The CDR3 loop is CASSQYRGGKGTDNEKLFF. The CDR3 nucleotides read TGTGCCAGCAGCCAATACAGAGGGGGAAAAGGGACGGATAATGAAAAACTGTTTTTT.